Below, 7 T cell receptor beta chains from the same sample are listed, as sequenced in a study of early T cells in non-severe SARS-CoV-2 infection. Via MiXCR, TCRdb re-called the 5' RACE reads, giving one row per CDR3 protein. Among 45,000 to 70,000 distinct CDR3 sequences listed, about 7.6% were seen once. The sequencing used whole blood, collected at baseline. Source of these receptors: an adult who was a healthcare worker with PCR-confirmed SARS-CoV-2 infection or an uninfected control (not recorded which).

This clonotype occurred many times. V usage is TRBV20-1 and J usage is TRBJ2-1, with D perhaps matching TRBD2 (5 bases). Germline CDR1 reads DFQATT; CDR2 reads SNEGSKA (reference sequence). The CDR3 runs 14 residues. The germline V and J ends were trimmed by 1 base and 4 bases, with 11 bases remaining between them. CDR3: CSARVVSAYNEQFF. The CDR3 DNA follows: TGCAGTGCTAGAGTAGTTAGCGCATACAATGAGCAGTTCTTC.

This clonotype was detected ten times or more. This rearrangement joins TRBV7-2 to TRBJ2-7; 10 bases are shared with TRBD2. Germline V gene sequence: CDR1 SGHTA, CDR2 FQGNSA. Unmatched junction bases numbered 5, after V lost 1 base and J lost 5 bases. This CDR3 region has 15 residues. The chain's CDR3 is CASSLEAGGPHEQYF. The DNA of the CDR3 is TGTGCCAGCAGCTTAGAAGCGGGAGGGCCCCACGAGCAGTACTTC.

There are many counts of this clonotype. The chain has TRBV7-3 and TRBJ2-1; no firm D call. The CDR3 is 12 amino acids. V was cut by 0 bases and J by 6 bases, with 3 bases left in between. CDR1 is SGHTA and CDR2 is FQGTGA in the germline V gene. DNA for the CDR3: TGTGCCAGCAGCTTAACTCCCAATGAGCAGTTCTTC. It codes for CASSLTPNEQFF.

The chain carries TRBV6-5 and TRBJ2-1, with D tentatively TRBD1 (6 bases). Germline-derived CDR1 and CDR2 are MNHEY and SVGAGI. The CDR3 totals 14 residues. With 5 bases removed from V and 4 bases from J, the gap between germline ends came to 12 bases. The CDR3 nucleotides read TGTGCCAGCAGTGGATGGACAGATTACAATGAGCAGTTCTTC. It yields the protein CASSGWTDYNEQFF.

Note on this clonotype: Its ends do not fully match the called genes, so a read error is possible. This CDR3 reads CASTPRSGQNTGELFF. Written as DNA, the CDR3 is TGTGCCAGCACCCCAAGGTCAGGGCAGAACACCGGAGAGCTGTTTTTT. This chain joins TRBV4-2 and TRBJ2-2; a weak D match, TRBD1 (5 bases). The CDR3 covers 16 residues. Germline V gene lookup returns CDR1 LGHNA and CDR2 YNFKEQ.

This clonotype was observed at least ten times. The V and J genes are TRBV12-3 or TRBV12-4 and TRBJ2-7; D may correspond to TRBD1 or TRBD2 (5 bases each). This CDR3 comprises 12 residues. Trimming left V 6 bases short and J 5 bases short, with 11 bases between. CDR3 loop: CASSRGRHEQYF. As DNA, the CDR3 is TGTGCCAGCAGCCGGGGACGGCACGAGCAGTACTTC.

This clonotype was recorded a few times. CDR3 in DNA: TGTGCCAGCAGCCCCAGTAGCGGGAACACAGATACGCAGTATTTT. This encodes CASSPSSGNTDTQYF. The chain links TRBV27 to TRBJ2-3; 8 bases align to TRBD2. J lost 2 bases, V lost 6 bases, and 7 bases had no gene match. This CDR3 region has 15 residues. Germline loops: CDR1 MNHEY, CDR2 SMNVEV (reference sequence).